This TCR beta chain was captured by sequencing in a study of blood T cell repertoires in COVID-19. About the research overall: Samples of COVID-19 (acute and convalescent) were obtained from the United States, Italy and Spain. The analysed material was cDNA or gDNA that came from T cells, B-cell-depleted T cells, or PBMCs.

The CDR3 has 15 residues. Germline CDR1 reads LNHDA; CDR2 reads SQIVND (reference sequence). J lost 5 bases, V lost 4 bases, and 3 bases had no gene match. Note on this clone: This specimen includes other DNA sequences encoding the same CDR3.

The protocol was immunoSEQ multiplex PCR, while the TCRdb copy is restricted to in-frame clones and leaves out a portion. The sample lists approximately 140,000 clones; more than 60% were seen once. The sequence came from a man aged 45 to 65 with acute or convalescent COVID-19. The gene calls are TRBV19 and TRBJ2-1; 12 bases agree with TRBD2. The specimen sequenced was peripheral blood. The CDR3 reads CASSTRLAGDNEQFF. CDR3 DNA sequence: TGTGCCAGTAGTACCCGACTAGCGGGGGACAATGAGCAGTTCTTC.